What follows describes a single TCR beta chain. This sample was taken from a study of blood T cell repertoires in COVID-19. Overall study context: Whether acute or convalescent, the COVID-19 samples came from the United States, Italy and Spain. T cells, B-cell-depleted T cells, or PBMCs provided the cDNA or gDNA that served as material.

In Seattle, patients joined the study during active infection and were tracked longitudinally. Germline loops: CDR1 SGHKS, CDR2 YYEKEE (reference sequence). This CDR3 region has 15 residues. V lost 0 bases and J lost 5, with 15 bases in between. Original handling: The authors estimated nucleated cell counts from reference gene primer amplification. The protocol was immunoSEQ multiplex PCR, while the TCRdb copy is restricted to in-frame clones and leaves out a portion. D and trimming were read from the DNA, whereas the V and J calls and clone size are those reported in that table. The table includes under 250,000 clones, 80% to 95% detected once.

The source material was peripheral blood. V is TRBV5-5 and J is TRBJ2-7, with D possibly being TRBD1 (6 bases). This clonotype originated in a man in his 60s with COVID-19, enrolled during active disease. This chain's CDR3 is CASSLETGRFDEQYF. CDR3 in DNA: TGTGCCAGCAGCTTGGAAACAGGGAGATTCGACGAGCAGTACTTC.